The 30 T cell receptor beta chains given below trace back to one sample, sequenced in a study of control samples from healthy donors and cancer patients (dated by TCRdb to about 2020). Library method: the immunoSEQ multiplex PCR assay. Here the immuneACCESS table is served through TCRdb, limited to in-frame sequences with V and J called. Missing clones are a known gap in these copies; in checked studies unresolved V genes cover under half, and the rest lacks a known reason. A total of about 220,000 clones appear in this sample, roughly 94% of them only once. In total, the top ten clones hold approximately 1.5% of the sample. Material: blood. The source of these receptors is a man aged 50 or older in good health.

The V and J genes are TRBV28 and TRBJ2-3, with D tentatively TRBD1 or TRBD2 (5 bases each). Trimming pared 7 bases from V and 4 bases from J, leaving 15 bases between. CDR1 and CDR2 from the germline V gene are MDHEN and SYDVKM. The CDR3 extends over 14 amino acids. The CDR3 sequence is CASIGQGAADTQYF. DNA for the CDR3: TGTGCCAGCATCGGTCAGGGAGCGGCAGATACGCAGTATTTT. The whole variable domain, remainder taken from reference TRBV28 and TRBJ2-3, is DVKVTQSSRYLVKRTGEKVFLECVQDMDHENMFWYRQDPGLGLRLIYFSYDVKMKEKGDIPEGYSVSREKKERFSLILESASTNQTSMYLCASIGQGAADTQYFGPGTRLTVL.

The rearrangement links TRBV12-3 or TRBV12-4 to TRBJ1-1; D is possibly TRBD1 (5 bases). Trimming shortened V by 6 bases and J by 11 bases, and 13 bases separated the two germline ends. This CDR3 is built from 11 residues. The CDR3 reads CASRPRGDAFF. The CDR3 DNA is TGTGCCAGCAGGCCTCGGGGGGACGCTTTCTTT.

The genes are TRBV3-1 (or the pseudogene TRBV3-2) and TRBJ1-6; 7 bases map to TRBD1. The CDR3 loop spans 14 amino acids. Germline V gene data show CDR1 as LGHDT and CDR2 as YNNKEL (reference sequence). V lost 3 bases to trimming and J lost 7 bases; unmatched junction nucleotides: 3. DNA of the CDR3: TGTGCCAGCAGCCAGGGGGACAGAAATTCACCCCTCCACTTT. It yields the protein CASSQGDRNSPLHF.

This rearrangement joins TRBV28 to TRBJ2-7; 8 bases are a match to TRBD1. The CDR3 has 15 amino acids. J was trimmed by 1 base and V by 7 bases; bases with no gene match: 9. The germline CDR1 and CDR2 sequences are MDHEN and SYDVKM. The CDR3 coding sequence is TGTGCCAGCACCGGACAGGGATTATTATCCTACGAGCAGTACGTC. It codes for CASTGQGLLSYEQYV.

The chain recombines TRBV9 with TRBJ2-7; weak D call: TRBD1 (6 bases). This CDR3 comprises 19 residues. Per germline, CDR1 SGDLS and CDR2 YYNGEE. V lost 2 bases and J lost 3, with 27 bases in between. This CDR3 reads CASSVDSPMGSDFVYEQYF. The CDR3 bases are TGTGCCAGCAGCGTGGACAGCCCGATGGGATCTGATTTTGTCTACGAGCAGTACTTC.

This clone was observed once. CDR3 nucleotide sequence: TGCGCCAGCAGATCACAGGGGGCAGATGGAAACACCATATATTTT. It codes for CASRSQGADGNTIYF. The chain couples TRBV5-1 to TRBJ1-3; 9 bases align to TRBD1. The CDR3 totals 15 residues. V lost 5 bases, J lost 3 bases, and 6 bases stayed unmatched. The germline V gene has CDR1 SGHRS and CDR2 YFSETQ.

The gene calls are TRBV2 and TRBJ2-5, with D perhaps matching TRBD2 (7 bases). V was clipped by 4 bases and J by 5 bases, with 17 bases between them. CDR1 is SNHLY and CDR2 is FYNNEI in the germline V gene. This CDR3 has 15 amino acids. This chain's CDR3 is CASSVGGLVWETQYF. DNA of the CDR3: TGTGCCAGCAGTGTGGGGGGGCTCGTATGGGAGACCCAGTACTTC.

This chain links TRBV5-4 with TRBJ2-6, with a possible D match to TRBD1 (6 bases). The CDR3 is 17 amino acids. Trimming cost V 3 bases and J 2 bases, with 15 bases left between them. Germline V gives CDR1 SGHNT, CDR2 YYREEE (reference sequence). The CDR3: CASSSTRPGAGANVLTF. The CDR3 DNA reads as TGTGCCAGCAGCTCTACCAGGCCAGGGGCTGGGGCCAACGTCCTGACTTTC. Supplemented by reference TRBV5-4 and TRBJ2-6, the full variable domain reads ETGVTQSPTHLIKTRGQQVTLRCSSQSGHNTVSWYQQALGQGPQFIFQYYREEENGRGNFPPRFSGLQFPNYSSELNVNALELDDSALYLCASSSTRPGAGANVLTFGAGSRLTVL.

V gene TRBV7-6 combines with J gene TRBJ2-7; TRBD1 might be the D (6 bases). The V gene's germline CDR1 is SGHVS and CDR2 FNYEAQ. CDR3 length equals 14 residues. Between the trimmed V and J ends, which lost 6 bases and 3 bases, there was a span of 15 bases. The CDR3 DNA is TGTGCCAGCAGGCTAGGGCAGGGGAACTACGAGCAGTACTTC. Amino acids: CASRLGQGNYEQYF.

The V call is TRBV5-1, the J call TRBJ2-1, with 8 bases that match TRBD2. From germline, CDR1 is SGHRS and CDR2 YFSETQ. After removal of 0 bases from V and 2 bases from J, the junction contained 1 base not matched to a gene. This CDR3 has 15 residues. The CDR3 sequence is CASSLVSGAYNEQFF. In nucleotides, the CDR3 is TGCGCCAGCAGCTTGGTTAGCGGGGCCTACAATGAGCAGTTCTTC.

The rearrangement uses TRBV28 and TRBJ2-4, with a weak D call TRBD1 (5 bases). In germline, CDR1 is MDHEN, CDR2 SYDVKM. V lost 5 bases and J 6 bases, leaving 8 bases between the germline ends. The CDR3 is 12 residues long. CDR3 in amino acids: CASSMDTNIQYF. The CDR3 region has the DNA TGTGCCAGCAGTATGGACACAAACATTCAGTACTTC.

The CDR3 reads CASSLGKGYIYEQYF. The CDR3 nucleotides read TGTGCCAGCAGTTTGGGAAAGGGCTACATCTACGAGCAGTACTTC. V is TRBV28 and J is TRBJ2-7; D call uncertain. CDR3 size: 15 residues. The V end lost 3 bases, the J end lost 3 bases, and 15 bases lay between the germline ends. CDR1 and CDR2 from the germline V gene are MDHEN and SYDVKM.

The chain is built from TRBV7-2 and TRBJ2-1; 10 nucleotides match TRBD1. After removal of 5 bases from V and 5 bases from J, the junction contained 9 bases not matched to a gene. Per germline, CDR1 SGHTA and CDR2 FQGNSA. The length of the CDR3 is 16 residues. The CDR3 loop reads CASSIPGQGTNNEQFF. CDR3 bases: TGTGCCAGCAGCATTCCGGGACAGGGGACTAACAATGAGCAGTTCTTC.

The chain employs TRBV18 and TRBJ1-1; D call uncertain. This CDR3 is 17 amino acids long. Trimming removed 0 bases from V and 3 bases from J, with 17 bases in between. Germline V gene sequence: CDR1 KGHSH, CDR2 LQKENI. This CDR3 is CASSPPRGGNGDTEAFF. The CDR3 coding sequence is TGTGCCAGCTCACCACCGAGAGGAGGAAATGGGGACACTGAAGCTTTCTTT.

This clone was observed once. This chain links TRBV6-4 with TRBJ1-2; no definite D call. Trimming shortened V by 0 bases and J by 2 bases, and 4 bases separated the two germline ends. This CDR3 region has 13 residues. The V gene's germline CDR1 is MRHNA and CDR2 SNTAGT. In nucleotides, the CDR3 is TGTGCCAGCAGTGACTCTGTGAACTATGGCTACACCTTC. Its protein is CASSDSVNYGYTF.

The CDR3 coding sequence is TGTGCCAGTAGTATAGAGGGGACATTCGAAACTATGCATTCGCACTACACCTTC. Its translation: CASSIEGTFETMHSHYTF. V gene TRBV19 combines with J gene TRBJ1-2; tentatively, D is TRBD1 (6 bases). There are 18 residues in the CDR3. Germline V gives CDR1 LNHDA, CDR2 SQIVND (reference sequence). V shed 0 bases and J shed 10 bases, with 27 bases lying between them.

The CDR3 DNA follows: TGTGCCAGCAGCAGGGGACAGCTCGGTAATGAAAAACTGTTTTTT. Encoded protein: CASSRGQLGNEKLFF. V gene TRBV5-4 combines with J gene TRBJ1-4, with 7 positions matching TRBD1. The CDR3 totals 15 residues. J gave up 4 bases and V 4 bases, and 7 bases lay outside the gene matches. Germline assignment: CDR1 SGHNT and CDR2 YYREEE (reference sequence).

CDR3 loop: CASSTAPLYNEQFF. CDR3 bases: TGTGCCAGCAGTACGGCTCCTCTCTACAATGAGCAGTTCTTC. The chain recombines TRBV9 with TRBJ2-1, with D unresolved. The ends were cut back, 5 bases at V and 3 bases at J, with 12 bases in the middle. CDR1 is SGDLS, CDR2 YYNGEE, per germline. This CDR3 spans 14 amino acids.

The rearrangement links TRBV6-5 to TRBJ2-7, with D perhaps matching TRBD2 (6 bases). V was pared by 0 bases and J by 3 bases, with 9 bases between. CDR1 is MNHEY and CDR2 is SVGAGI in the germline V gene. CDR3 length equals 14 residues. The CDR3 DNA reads TGTGCCAGCAGTTACTCGACTAGGGTCTACGAGCAGTACTTC. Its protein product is CASSYSTRVYEQYF.

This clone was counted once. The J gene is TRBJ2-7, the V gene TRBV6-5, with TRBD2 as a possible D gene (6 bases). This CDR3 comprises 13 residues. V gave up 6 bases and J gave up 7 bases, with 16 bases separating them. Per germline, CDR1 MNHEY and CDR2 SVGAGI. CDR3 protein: CASRGSGEVEQYV. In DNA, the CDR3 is TGTGCCAGCAGGGGTTCGGGGGAGGTGGAGCAGTACGTC.

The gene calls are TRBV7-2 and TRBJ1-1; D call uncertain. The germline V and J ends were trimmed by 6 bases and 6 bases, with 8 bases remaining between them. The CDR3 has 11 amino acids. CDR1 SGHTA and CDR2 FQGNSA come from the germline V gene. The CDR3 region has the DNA TGTGCCAGCAGTTATAGAGCTGAAGCTTTCTTT. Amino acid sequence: CASSYRAEAFF.

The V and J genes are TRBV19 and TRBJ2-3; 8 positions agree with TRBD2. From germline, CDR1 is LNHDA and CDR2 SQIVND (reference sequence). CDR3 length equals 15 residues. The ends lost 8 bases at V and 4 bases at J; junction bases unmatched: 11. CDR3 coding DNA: TGTGCCAGTCCGCCGGGCGGGGGGCAACCAGATACGCAGTATTTT. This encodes CASPPGGGQPDTQYF.

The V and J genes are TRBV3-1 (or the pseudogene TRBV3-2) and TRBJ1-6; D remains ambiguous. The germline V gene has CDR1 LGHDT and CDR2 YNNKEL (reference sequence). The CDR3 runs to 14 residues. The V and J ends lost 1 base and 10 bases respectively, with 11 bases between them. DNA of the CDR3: TGTGCCAGCAGCCAAGTGGTTATTGGATCACCCCTCCACTTT. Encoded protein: CASSQVVIGSPLHF.

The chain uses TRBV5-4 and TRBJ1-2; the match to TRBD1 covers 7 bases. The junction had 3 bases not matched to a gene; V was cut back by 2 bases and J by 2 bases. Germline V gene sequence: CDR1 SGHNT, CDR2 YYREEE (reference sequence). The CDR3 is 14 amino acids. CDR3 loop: CASSFNRGNYGYTF. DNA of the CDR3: TGTGCCAGCAGCTTTAACAGGGGAAACTATGGCTACACCTTC. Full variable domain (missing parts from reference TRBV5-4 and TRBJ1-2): ETGVTQSPTHLIKTRGQQVTLRCSSQSGHNTVSWYQQALGQGPQFIFQYYREEENGRGNFPPRFSGLQFPNYSSELNVNALELDDSALYLCASSFNRGNYGYTFGSGTRLTVV.

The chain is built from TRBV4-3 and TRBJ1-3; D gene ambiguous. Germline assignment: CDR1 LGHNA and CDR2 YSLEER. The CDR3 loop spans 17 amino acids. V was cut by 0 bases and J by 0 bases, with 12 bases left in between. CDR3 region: CASSQDRQTFSGNTIYF. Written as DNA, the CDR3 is TGCGCCAGCAGCCAAGATCGCCAGACTTTCTCTGGAAACACCATATATTTT.

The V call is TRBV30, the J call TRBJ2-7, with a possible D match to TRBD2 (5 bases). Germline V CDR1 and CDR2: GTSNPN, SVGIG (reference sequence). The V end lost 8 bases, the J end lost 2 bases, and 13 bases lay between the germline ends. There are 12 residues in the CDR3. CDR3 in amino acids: CATSGETYEQYF. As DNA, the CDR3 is TGTGCCACCAGCGGCGAGACCTACGAGCAGTACTTC.

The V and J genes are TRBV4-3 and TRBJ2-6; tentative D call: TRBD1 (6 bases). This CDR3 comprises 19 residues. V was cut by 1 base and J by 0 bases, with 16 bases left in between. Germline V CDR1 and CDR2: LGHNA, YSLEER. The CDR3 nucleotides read TGCGCCAGCAGCCAAGCGGAAGCAGGGGTTAACTCTGGGGCCAACGTCCTGACTTTC. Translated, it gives CASSQAEAGVNSGANVLTF.

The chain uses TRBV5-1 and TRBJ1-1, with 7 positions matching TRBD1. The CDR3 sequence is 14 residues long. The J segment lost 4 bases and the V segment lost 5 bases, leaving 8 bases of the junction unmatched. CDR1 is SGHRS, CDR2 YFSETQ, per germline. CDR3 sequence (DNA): TGCGCCAGCAGTACCCAGGGGGGGGTCACTGAAGCTTTCTTT. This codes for CASSTQGGVTEAFF.

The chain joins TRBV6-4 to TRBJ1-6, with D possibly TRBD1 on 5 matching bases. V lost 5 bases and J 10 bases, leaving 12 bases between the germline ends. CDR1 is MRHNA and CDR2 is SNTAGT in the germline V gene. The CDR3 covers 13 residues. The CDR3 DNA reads TGTGCCAGCAGTTTGGGGGTCGGATCACCCCTCCACTTT. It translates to CASSLGVGSPLHF.

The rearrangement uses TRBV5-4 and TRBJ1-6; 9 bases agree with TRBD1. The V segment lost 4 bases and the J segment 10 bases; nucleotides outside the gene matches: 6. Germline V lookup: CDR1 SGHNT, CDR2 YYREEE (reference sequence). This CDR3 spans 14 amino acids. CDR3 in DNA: TGTGCCAGCAGCCCGGACAGGGGTCGGTCACCCCTCCACTTT. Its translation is CASSPDRGRSPLHF.